This T cell receptor (beta chain) is drawn from a study of T cells in Graves' hyperthyroidism and ophthalmopathy. Patients aged 18 to 65 had newly diagnosed hyperthyroidism of under 2 months' duration. The CDR3 regions of TCR beta were amplified from RNA transcripts. First-round RT-PCR with HTBI primers amplified the TCR CDR3 region. Each CDR3 protein is one row after TCRdb ran MiXCR on the multiplex PCR reads. The sample has under 400,000 distinct CDR3 sequences; around 16% are singletons. Notes on this clonotype: It may be a read error: a sequence one base away is much more abundant.

V was trimmed by 4 bases and J by 5 bases, leaving 12 bases between them. This CDR3 is built from 13 residues. Germline V CDR1 and CDR2: GTSNPN, SVGIG (reference sequence). This clonotype originated in a young man with Graves' hyperthyroidism. Input material: blood. This sequence joins TRBV30 and TRBJ2-1; D is unclear. The DNA for the CDR3 is TGTGCCTGGAATCCCCCCTCGCACAATGAGCAGTTCTTC. It translates to CAWNPPSHNEQFF. The complete variable domain, with remaining parts taken from reference TRBV30 and TRBJ2-1, reads SQTIHQWPATLVQPVGSPLSLECTVEGTSNPNLYWYRQAAGRGLQLLFYSVGIGQISSEVPQNLSASRPQDRQFILSSKKLLLSDSGFYLCAWNPPSHNEQFFGPGTRLTVL.